These 27 T cell receptor beta chains share one sample of origin, sequenced in a study of regulatory T cells in long-lasting Graves disease. Time point denoted: persistent/refractory GD, antithyroid drugs over 5 years with positive TRAb. Generation of the TCR library employed RNA extracted from PBMCs. Assembly of TCR beta libraries relied on iRepertoire HTBI primers together with Arm-PCR of CDR3 regions. TCRdb reanalysed the multiplex PCR reads using MiXCR and keeps one entry per CDR3 protein. The repertoire holds about 460,000 distinct CDR3 sequences, with less than 25% as singletons. The sequencing used peripheral blood mononuclear cells (PBMCs), collected when the disease was refractory, from a patient treated with antithyroid drugs. These receptors were collected from a female donor with Graves disease.

This clonotype was seen more than once but under ten times. The chain combines TRBV12-3 or TRBV12-4 with TRBJ1-5; maybe TRBD1 (5 bases). V was trimmed by 3 bases and J by 6 bases, leaving 9 bases between them. The CDR3 has 13 residues. The CDR3 loop reads CASSLSGLQPQHF. For the CDR3, the DNA is TGTGCCAGCAGTTTGTCAGGGCTTCAGCCCCAGCATTTT.

In its sample, this clonotype was seen many times. The rearrangement joins TRBV10-3 to TRBJ1-1, with unresolved D. Germline V lookup: CDR1 ENHRY, CDR2 SYGVKD. The CDR3 contains 13 residues. Trimming stripped 2 bases from V and 1 base from J, with 5 bases between. The CDR3 sequence: CAISELRNTEAFF. For the CDR3, the DNA is TGTGCCATCAGTGAGCTCAGGAACACTGAAGCTTTCTTT.

The table lists this clonotype with a few counts. The chain carries TRBV10-3 and TRBJ1-2, with D perhaps matching TRBD1 (5 bases). Deletions cut 8 bases from V and 5 bases from J, with 12 bases between. This CDR3 spans 12 amino acids. Germline V CDR1 and CDR2: ENHRY, SYGVKD. CDR3: CAIYRGMYGYTF. As DNA, the CDR3 is TGTGCCATCTACCGGGGGATGTATGGCTACACCTTC.

This clonotype has a handful of counts. This rearrangement joins TRBV6-2 or TRBV6-3 to TRBJ2-7, with a weak D call TRBD1 (7 bases). Looked up from germline, CDR1 is MNHEY and CDR2 is SVGEGT. There are 15 residues in the CDR3. The V gene lost 5 bases and the J gene lost 2 bases, with 16 bases spanning the gap. The CDR3 protein is CASSQGGIRAYEQYF. CDR3 DNA sequence: TGTGCCAGCAGTCAGGGGGGAATAAGGGCCTACGAGCAGTACTTC.

This clonotype came up a few times. V usage is TRBV7-2 and J usage is TRBJ2-2; D is undetermined. The V gene lost 0 bases and the J gene lost 1 base, with 6 bases spanning the gap. The CDR3 is 15 residues long. Germline CDR1 is SGHTA and CDR2 is FQGNSA. The CDR3 sequence: CASSLAQRNTGELFF. The CDR3 nucleotides are TGTGCCAGCAGCTTAGCACAGCGGAACACCGGGGAGCTGTTTTTT.

Many counts were recorded for this clonotype. This chain joins TRBV7-2 and TRBJ2-5; D is ambiguous. The ends were cut back, 6 bases at V and 0 bases at J, with 11 bases in the middle. The CDR3 length is 14 residues. Per the germline V gene, CDR1 is SGHTA and CDR2 is FQGNSA. CDR3 residues: CASSLWGNQETQYF. The CDR3 DNA is TGTGCCAGCAGTTTATGGGGAAACCAAGAGACCCAGTACTTC. Full variable domain (outside the CDR3, taken from reference TRBV7-2 and TRBJ2-5): GAGVSQSPSNKVTEKGKDVELRCDPISGHTALYWYRQSLGQGLEFLIYFQGNSAPDKSGLPSDRFSAERTGGSVSTLTIQRTQQEDSAVYLCASSLWGNQETQYFGPGTRLLVL.

This clonotype was observed many times. V and J are TRBV28 and TRBJ2-7; maybe TRBD1 (5 bases). The CDR3 runs to 16 residues. Trimming pared 2 bases from V and 0 bases from J, leaving 14 bases between. The germline V gene encodes CDR1 MDHEN and CDR2 SYDVKM. Here the CDR3 DNA reads TGTGCCAGCAGTTTACGCGTGGGGCTGTACTCCTACGAGCAGTACTTC. This encodes CASSLRVGLYSYEQYF.

The rearrangement joins TRBV12-3 or TRBV12-4 to TRBJ2-2; TRBD1 or TRBD2 may be the D gene (5 bases each). The CDR3 is made up of 14 amino acids. V lost 8 bases and J lost 0, with 10 bases in between. The CDR3 sequence: CASPGAANTGELFF. The CDR3 DNA reads TGTGCCAGCCCCGGGGCGGCGAACACCGGGGAGCTGTTTTTT.

This clonotype was counted only a few times. The chain has TRBV28 and TRBJ1-2; no definite D call. Germline loops: CDR1 MDHEN, CDR2 SYDVKM. Deletions cut 3 bases from V and 6 bases from J, with 8 bases between. The length of the CDR3 is 12 residues. The CDR3 coding sequence is TGTGCCAGCAGTTTCCTTCCCGATGGCTACACCTTC. This sequence encodes CASSFLPDGYTF.

This chain connects TRBV10-3 to TRBJ2-7, with D maybe TRBD2 (5 bases). Germline V gene data show CDR1 as ENHRY and CDR2 as SYGVKD. The V and J ends lost 2 bases and 6 bases respectively, with 8 bases between them. CDR3 size: 12 residues. CDR3 in amino acids: CAISERGPEQYF. In nucleotides, the CDR3 is TGTGCCATCAGTGAGCGAGGGCCCGAGCAGTACTTC.

In this sample, this clonotype turned up many times. The genes are TRBV11-2 and TRBJ2-4, with D possibly TRBD1 on 7 matching bases. The CDR3 consists of 17 residues. Trimming cost V 6 bases and J 0 bases, with 18 bases left between them. CDR1 SGHAT and CDR2 FQNNGV come from the germline V gene. The CDR3 sequence is CASRQLQGGKAKNIQYF. For the CDR3, the DNA is TGTGCCAGCAGACAACTCCAGGGGGGAAAAGCCAAAAACATTCAGTACTTC.

There are many counts of this clonotype. V is TRBV15 and J is TRBJ1-4, with D possibly TRBD1 on 5 matching bases. Germline lookup yields CDR1 LNHNV and CDR2 YYDKDF (reference sequence). This CDR3 comprises 16 residues. Trimming stripped 0 bases from V and 4 bases from J, with 12 bases between. CDR3 DNA sequence: TGTGCCACCAGCAGAGATCGCGCAGGGATTAATGAAAAACTGTTTTTT. It is translated as CATSRDRAGINEKLFF.

The table lists this clonotype with many counts. In DNA, the CDR3 is TGTGCCAGCAGTTTATCGCAGCTTGCGAACACTGAAGCTTTCTTT. Amino acids: CASSLSQLANTEAFF. The chain has TRBV12-3 or TRBV12-4 and TRBJ1-1; no firm D call. This CDR3 is built from 15 residues. Trimming shortened V by 2 bases and J by 1 base, and 11 bases separated the two germline ends.

The table lists this clonotype with a count of one. The rearrangement joins TRBV2 to TRBJ2-1, with 8 positions matching TRBD2. The CDR3 contains 15 residues. Germline V lookup: CDR1 SNHLY, CDR2 FYNNEI. Germline trimming cut 3 bases from V and 7 bases from J; bases unmatched to any gene: 8. As DNA, the CDR3 is TGTGCCAGCAGTGACGGGAGGGAGAGTAAGAATGAGCAGTTCTTC. Translated, it gives CASSDGRESKNEQFF.

This clonotype occurred many times. The rearrangement joins TRBV12-3 or TRBV12-4 to TRBJ1-1, with TRBD1 as a possible D gene (5 bases). The CDR3 has 12 amino acids. With 6 bases removed from V and 3 bases from J, the gap between germline ends came to 8 bases. CDR3 region: CASSRADTEAFF. As DNA, the CDR3 is TGTGCCAGCAGCAGGGCGGACACTGAAGCTTTCTTT.

This sequence joins TRBV11-3 and TRBJ1-3; 8 nucleotides agree with TRBD1. Unmatched junction bases numbered 5, after V lost 3 bases and J lost 4 bases. Germline V lookup: CDR1 SGHNT, CDR2 YENEEA. This CDR3 has 15 amino acids. CDR3: CASSFGDRGGNTIYF. The CDR3 DNA reads TGTGCCAGCAGCTTTGGTGACAGGGGAGGAAACACCATATATTTT.

This clonotype has at least ten counts. The rearrangement uses TRBV6-1 and TRBJ2-7, with no clear D. V was cut by 10 bases and J by 2 bases, with 12 bases left in between. The CDR3 is made up of 12 amino acids. Germline V gene data show CDR1 as MNHNS and CDR2 as SASEGT. CDR3 sequence reads: CATMTVTYEQYF. In nucleotides, the CDR3 is TGTGCCACCATGACTGTTACCTACGAGCAGTACTTC.

The chain has TRBV19 and TRBJ1-6, with 7 bases that match TRBD1. This CDR3 contains 15 residues. Unmatched junction bases numbered 3, after V lost 2 bases and J lost 5 bases. Per the germline V gene, CDR1 is LNHDA and CDR2 is SQIVND (reference sequence). Here the CDR3 reads CASSINRGDNSPLHF. As DNA, the CDR3 is TGTGCCAGTAGTATAAACAGGGGCGATAATTCACCCCTCCACTTT.

The chain employs TRBV24-1 and TRBJ2-3; 12 bases agree with TRBD2. The V and J ends lost 3 bases and 0 bases, in that order; junction bases with no gene match: 3. The CDR3 has 17 amino acids. Germline values: CDR1 KGHDR, CDR2 SFDVKD. This chain's CDR3 is CATSDLGTSGSTDTQYF. CDR3 DNA sequence: TGTGCCACCAGTGATCTCGGGACTAGCGGGAGCACAGATACGCAGTATTTT.

This sequence joins TRBV20-1 and TRBJ2-7; perhaps TRBD1 as D (6 bases). CDR3 length: 17 amino acids. Germline values: CDR1 DFQATT, CDR2 SNEGSKA (reference sequence). V lost 3 bases and J lost 2, with 23 bases in between. The DNA of the CDR3 is TGCAGTGCTAGGCCGGATCTATTGACAGGTCCCACCTACGAGCAGTACTTC. Its protein product is CSARPDLLTGPTYEQYF.

The chain uses TRBV29-1 and TRBJ2-5; D assignment may be TRBD1 or TRBD2 (5 bases each). The J call is uncertain, as TRBJ2-1 better fits the DNA end. The CDR3 is made up of 14 amino acids. Germline V CDR1 and CDR2: SQVTM, ANQGSEA. CDR3 nucleotide sequence: TGCAGCGTTGCCAGGGACCCCCTTGCCGGGGAGCAGTTCTTC. Translation gives CSVARDPLAGEQFF.

This clonotype was counted between two and nine times. This rearrangement joins TRBV11-2 to TRBJ1-1; no definite D call. V lost 6 bases to trimming and J lost 5 bases, with 19 bases between them. Germline V lookup: CDR1 SGHAT, CDR2 FQNNGV. This CDR3 comprises 15 residues. The CDR3 here is CASRRRGARKTEAFF. For the CDR3, the DNA is TGTGCCAGCAGGCGCCGGGGAGCCCGCAAGACTGAAGCTTTCTTT.

This clonotype came up a few times. The chain carries TRBV30 and TRBJ1-1; tentative D call: TRBD1 (6 bases). This CDR3 region has 14 residues. The V gene's germline CDR1 is GTSNPN and CDR2 SVGIG (reference sequence). The V gene lost 2 bases and the J gene lost 1 base, with 11 bases spanning the gap. CDR3 sequence (DNA): TGTGCCTGGAGTCCCGACAGGCCGAACACTGAAGCTTTCTTT. Translation: CAWSPDRPNTEAFF.

Worth noting for this clonotype: A read error may be the cause here, since a much bigger clone is one base away. Since no conserved phenylalanine or tryptophan closes the CDR3, a read error is the likely cause. The rearrangement uses TRBV27 and TRBJ1-2; D uncertain. Per germline, CDR1 MNHEY and CDR2 SMNVEV (reference sequence). The CDR3 contains 14 residues. V was cut by 5 bases and J by 2 bases, with 12 bases left in between. CDR3 amino acids: CASSRAGQNYGYTS. For the CDR3, the DNA is TGTGCCAGCAGTAGGGCCGGCCAAAACTATGGCTACACCTCC.

The chain carries TRBV30 and TRBJ1-5; D might be TRBD1 (5 bases). CDR3 length equals 12 residues. Trimming removed 5 bases from V and 10 bases from J, with 15 bases in between. From germline, CDR1 is GTSNPN and CDR2 SVGIG (reference sequence). The CDR3 loop reads CAWATVGGPQHF. In DNA, the CDR3 is TGTGCCTGGGCGACGGTGGGGGGTCCCCAGCATTTT.

This clonotype was seen more than once but under ten times. The V call is TRBV20-1, the J call TRBJ2-5; 10 bases are a match to TRBD2. Germline V gives CDR1 DFQATT, CDR2 SNEGSKA (reference sequence). This CDR3 is 13 amino acids long. The ends lost 7 bases at V and 4 bases at J; junction bases unmatched: 6. The CDR3, as DNA: TGCAGTGTCAGACTAGCGGGCGCAGAGACCCAGTACTTC. It codes for CSVRLAGAETQYF.

V is TRBV6-1 and J is TRBJ2-1, with 12 bases matching TRBD2. The germline gives CDR1 MNHNS, CDR2 SASEGT. This CDR3 has 15 amino acids. V shed 4 bases, J shed 5 bases, and the junction held 3 bases outside the gene matches. The CDR3 reads CASSATSGGNNEQFF. CDR3 nucleotide sequence: TGTGCCAGCAGTGCGACTAGCGGGGGAAACAATGAGCAGTTCTTC.